This T cell receptor (beta chain) was recorded in a study of neurological immune-mediated disorders (dated 2019 in TCRdb). Turning to the overall study: Peripheral blood TCR-beta repertoires from HTLV-I-associated myelopathy (HAM/TSP) patients, multiple sclerosis patients and healthy controls were compared by UMI-based sequencing. The approximately 110 TCR-beta libraries covered PBMC samples along with longitudinal samples, technical triplicates, and paired sorted CD4+ and CD8+ T-cell subsets. The cohort comprised 68 subjects: roughly 15 HAM/TSP patients, roughly 34 multiple sclerosis patients and some 20 healthy controls. Study-wide conclusions, independent of this receptor: No identical CDR3 amino acid sequences were shared among expanded clones across subjects, suggesting private TCR-beta repertoires in all groups. TCR clonal expansion was greatest in HAM/TSP patients and smallest in MS patients, who ranked below even healthy controls.

This clonotype was found many times. Its target antigen remains unknown. One base away there is no much larger clone; base qualities are not given. cDNA synthesis used template-switch 5'RACE with a primer carrying a 10-nucleotide random unique molecular identifier tagging each TCR transcript. Over 160 million TCR-beta sequences, covering 15-18 subjects, were produced in each sequencing run. The RNeasy kit was used to extract total RNA. TCR-beta VDJ regions were amplified with primers for the TCR constant region and the 5'RACE anchor, using the KAPA Real-time Library Amplification kit. Sample indexes and Illumina adaptors were added in a first PCR, after which library yield was increased in a second PCR. After Ampure bead purification, the roughly 650 bp TCR product was size-selected on a 2% E-gel SizeSelection system. Before pooling, library quality was checked on a Bioanalyzer, concentration was measured with Qubit, and libraries were quantified with the Kapa Library Quantification kit. Paired-end 2 x 150 bp sequencing of the libraries was performed on an Illumina HiSeq 2500. To increase sequence diversity, about 23-30% phiX was spiked into each library pool. The paper's data handling went like this. The UMI-based MiGEC pipeline processed quality-filtered reads and removed over 90% of raw TCR sequences during error correction. IMGT germline references were used for aligning VDJ genes, and each clonotype was defined as a unique CDR3 amino acid sequence together with its V-J genes. Clonal expansion, Shannon diversity and CDR3 relatedness (CalcPairwiseDistances, ClusterSamples) were evaluated with VDJtools, and phylogenetic trees were built with CLCbio workbench. A clone was classed as expanded if it had 8 or more unique UMIs, a cutoff based on coefficient-of-variation modelling across technical triplicates. Clones were called with MiXCR by TCRdb after fastp trimmed the public reads at Q25, and only in-frame beta chains were retained. Each entry is one CDR3 protein sequence, shown with its most common DNA and genes. These V and J calls rely on TCRdb rather than the paper's analysis. Across this sample there are tens of thousands of distinct CDR3 sequences, with around an eighth seen only once. The ten largest clones add up to over 25% of the sample.

Unsorted PBMC libraries were generated from 2 million PBMCs stored in RNAlater at -80 °C until RNA extraction. Peripheral blood underwent Ficoll-Hypaque density gradient centrifugation to isolate PBMCs, which were then cryopreserved in liquid nitrogen. The clonotype originates from a woman aged 50 to 60 with HTLV-1-associated myelopathy (HAM/TSP). The specimen sequenced was PBMCs.

CDR3 region: CSARDSQEGTGNTIYF. The nucleotide sequence reads as follows: TGCAGTGCTAGAGATTCCCAGGAGGGAACTGGAAACACCATATATTTT. The rearrangement combines TRBV20-1 with TRBJ1-3, with the D gene uncertain. A distance of 14 bases separates the germline ends of V and J, which lose 0 bases and 2 bases respectively. Measured from the cysteine to the phenylalanine, the CDR3 is 16 residues long. Solely the CDR3 DNA is kept, with 48 bases framed from the first base. For CDR1 and CDR2, the germline V gene (reference sequence) lists DFQATT and SNEGSKA.